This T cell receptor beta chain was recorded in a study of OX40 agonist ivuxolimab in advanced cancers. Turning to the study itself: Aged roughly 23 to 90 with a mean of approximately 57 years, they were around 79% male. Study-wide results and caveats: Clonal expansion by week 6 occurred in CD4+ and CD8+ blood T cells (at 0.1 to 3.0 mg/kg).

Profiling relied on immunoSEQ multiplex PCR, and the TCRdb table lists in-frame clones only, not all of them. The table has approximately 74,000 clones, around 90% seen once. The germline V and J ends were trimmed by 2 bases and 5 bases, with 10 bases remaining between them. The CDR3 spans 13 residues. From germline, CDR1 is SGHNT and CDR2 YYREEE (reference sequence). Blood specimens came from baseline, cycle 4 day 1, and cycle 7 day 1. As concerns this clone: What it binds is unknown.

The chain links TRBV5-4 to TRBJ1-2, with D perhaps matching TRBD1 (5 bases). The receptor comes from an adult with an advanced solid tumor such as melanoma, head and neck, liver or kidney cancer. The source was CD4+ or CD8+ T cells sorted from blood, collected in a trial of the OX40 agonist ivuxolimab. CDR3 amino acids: CASSFSGGYGYTF. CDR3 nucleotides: TGTGCCAGCAGCTTCTCGGGGGGTTATGGCTACACCTTC. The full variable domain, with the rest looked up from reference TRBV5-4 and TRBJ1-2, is ETGVTQSPTHLIKTRGQQVTLRCSSQSGHNTVSWYQQALGQGPQFIFQYYREEENGRGNFPPRFSGLQFPNYSSELNVNALELDDSALYLCASSFSGGYGYTFGSGTRLTVV.